These 29 T cell receptor beta chains share one sample of origin, sequenced in a study of blood T cell repertoires in COVID-19. Clones were read by immunoSEQ multiplex PCR, and TCRdb kept only the in-frame ones, dropping some. Among 95,000 to 100,000 clones listed, approximately 92% were seen once. Sequenced: peripheral blood. The receptors here all came from a man in his fifties with active COVID-19.

This clone was detected once. The V and J genes are TRBV5-4 and TRBJ2-7, with TRBD2 matching 11 bases. The CDR3 is made up of 15 amino acids. CDR1 and CDR2 (germline): SGHNT, YYREEE (reference sequence). V lost 4 bases and J lost 2; bases outside the gene matches: 5. CDR3 in DNA: TGTGCCAGCAGCCGCCCGACTAGCGGGACCTACGAGCAGTACTTC. Protein sequence: CASSRPTSGTYEQYF.

The chain joins TRBV5-1 to TRBJ1-3; D possibly corresponds to TRBD1 (5 bases). The ends were cut back, 3 bases at V and 3 bases at J, with 10 bases in the middle. Germline V gene sequence: CDR1 SGHRS, CDR2 YFSETQ. The CDR3 runs to 14 residues. This CDR3 reads CASSWGFGGNTIYF. The CDR3 region has the DNA TGCGCCAGCAGCTGGGGCTTTGGTGGAAACACCATATATTTT.

The chain has TRBV5-1 and TRBJ1-1; D perhaps matches TRBD1 (6 bases). V was shortened by 1 base and J by 1 base, with 14 bases between the two germline ends. Germline V gene lookup returns CDR1 SGHRS and CDR2 YFSETQ. The CDR3 length is 16 residues. The CDR3 sequence is CASSLPFRGQNTEAFF. In DNA form, the CDR3 reads TGCGCCAGCAGCTTGCCTTTCAGGGGACAGAACACTGAAGCTTTCTTT. The entire variable domain, with the rest obtained from reference TRBV5-1 and TRBJ1-1, is as follows: KAGVTQTPRYLIKTRGQQVTLSCSPISGHRSVSWYQQTPGQGLQFLFEYFSETQRNKGNFPGRFSGRQFSNSRSEMNVSTLELGDSALYLCASSLPFRGQNTEAFFGQGTRLTVV.

The chain uses TRBV6-5 and TRBJ2-7; 9 nucleotides agree with TRBD1. CDR1 is MNHEY, CDR2 SVGAGI, per germline. The junction had 1 base not matched to a gene; V was cut back by 9 bases and J by 1 base. This CDR3 has 12 amino acids. The CDR3 DNA follows: TGTGCCAGTGGACAGGGGTCCTACGAGCAGTACTTC. It codes for CASGQGSYEQYF.

This clone was seen more than once but under ten times. V is TRBV24-1 and J is TRBJ2-5, with TRBD2 as a possible D gene (6 bases). CDR1 and CDR2 from the germline V gene are KGHDR and SFDVKD. Trimming took off 5 bases at V and 7 bases at J, with 13 bases between the two ends. The CDR3 has 13 amino acids. DNA for the CDR3: TGTGCCACCAGTGTCGGGCAGGGAGGGACCCAGTACTTC. Translating it yields CATSVGQGGTQYF.

The rearrangement links TRBV5-5 to TRBJ1-4; D not resolved. Germline values: CDR1 SGHKS, CDR2 YYEKEE (reference sequence). Between the trimmed V and J ends, which lost 0 bases and 2 bases, there was a span of 8 bases. CDR3 length equals 15 residues. Written as DNA, the CDR3 is TGTGCCAGCAGCTTGGCGGGAGGGACTAATGAAAAACTGTTTTTT. Its protein product is CASSLAGGTNEKLFF.

The CDR3 here is CASVQGSKNIQYF. In DNA, the CDR3 is TGTGCCAGTGTACAGGGATCCAAAAACATTCAGTACTTC. The V and J genes are TRBV28 and TRBJ2-4; D is possibly TRBD1 (6 bases). CDR1 is MDHEN, CDR2 SYDVKM, per germline. The ends were cut back, 9 bases at V and 2 bases at J, with 11 bases in the middle. This CDR3 comprises 13 residues. The entire variable domain, with the rest obtained from reference TRBV28 and TRBJ2-4, is as follows: DVKVTQSSRYLVKRTGEKVFLECVQDMDHENMFWYRQDPGLGLRLIYFSYDVKMKEKGDIPEGYSVSREKKERFSLILESASTNQTSMYLCASVQGSKNIQYFGAGTRLSVL.

The chain has TRBV4-2 and TRBJ2-3; D remains unclear. The CDR3 loop spans 14 amino acids. Trimming left V 2 bases short and J 0 bases short, with 6 bases between. In germline, CDR1 is LGHNA, CDR2 YNFKEQ. CDR3 amino acids: CASSQSRSTDTQYF. In DNA, the CDR3 is TGTGCCAGCAGCCAAAGCCGTAGCACAGATACGCAGTATTTT.

The J gene is TRBJ1-1, the V gene TRBV3-1 (or the pseudogene TRBV3-2), with D maybe TRBD1 (5 bases). Trimming took off 1 base at V and 4 bases at J, with 10 bases between the two ends. CDR1 is LGHDT, CDR2 YNNKEL, per germline (reference sequence). This CDR3 contains 14 residues. The CDR3 region has the DNA TGTGCCAGCAGCCAAGGAGGGAGGGGCACTGAAGCTTTCTTT. The encoded protein is CASSQGGRGTEAFF.

The rearrangement uses TRBV3-1 (or the pseudogene TRBV3-2) and TRBJ1-2; 7 bases agree with TRBD1. The CDR3 extends over 12 amino acids. Unmatched junction bases numbered 2, after V lost 4 bases and J lost 6 bases. CDR1 LGHDT and CDR2 YNNKEL come from the germline V gene (reference sequence). The CDR3 nucleotides read TGTGCCAGCAGCCTTGACAGGGATGGCTACACCTTC. It is translated as CASSLDRDGYTF.

The chain joins TRBV29-1 to TRBJ2-3; 10 bases fit TRBD1. Germline CDR1 and CDR2: SQVTM and ANQGSEA. V shed 6 bases, J shed 6 bases, and the junction held 9 bases outside the gene matches. This CDR3 has 14 residues. The CDR3, as DNA: TGCAGCGTAGGGACAGGGGTTCCGACCGATACGCAGTATTTT. As protein: CSVGTGVPTDTQYF.

The genes are TRBV2 and TRBJ2-3; 7 bases line up with TRBD2. The CDR3 extends over 15 amino acids. V lost 6 bases to trimming and J lost 0 bases; unmatched junction nucleotides: 6. Germline CDR1 SNHLY, CDR2 FYNNEI. The CDR3 reads CASRREGLSTDTQYF. The CDR3 bases are TGTGCCAGCAGGCGCGAGGGACTAAGCACAGATACGCAGTATTTT.

On this clone itself: Germline is not matched at one junction end, which may reflect a read error. This chain's CDR3 is CASTLGLAFDEQFF. The DNA for the CDR3 is TGCGCCAGCACCTTGGGACTAGCCTTTGATGAGCAGTTCTTC. The chain links TRBV5-1 to TRBJ2-1; 9 bases agree with TRBD2. The germline V gene encodes CDR1 SGHRS and CDR2 YFSETQ. The CDR3 contains 14 residues.

This clone was seen only a few times. V and J are TRBV5-1 and TRBJ1-6, with 9 bases fitting TRBD1. The CDR3 spans 16 residues. Germline CDR1 SGHRS, CDR2 YFSETQ. V shed 4 bases and J 8 bases; nucleotides not matched to a gene: 10. The CDR3 nucleotides read TGCGCCAGCAGCACCGGAGGGACAGGGATAGATTCACCCCTCCACTTT. Translating it yields CASSTGGTGIDSPLHF.

The chain uses TRBV6-5 and TRBJ2-1; TRBD2 agrees at 10 bases. This CDR3 has 14 residues. Germline loops: CDR1 MNHEY, CDR2 SVGAGI. V gave up 8 bases and J gave up 5 bases; unmatched junction bases: 6. Written as DNA, the CDR3 is TGTGCCAGCCGCCGGAGCGGGGGGGACAATGAGCAGTTCTTC. Translated: CASRRSGGDNEQFF.

The CDR3 here is CASSLVAGGENEQFF. The CDR3, as DNA: TGCGCCAGCAGCCTTGTAGCGGGAGGGGAAAATGAGCAGTTCTTC. The J gene is TRBJ2-1, the V gene TRBV4-1; TRBD2 aligns across 11 bases. J lost 7 bases, V lost 4 bases, and 6 bases had no gene match. CDR1 is MGHRA, CDR2 YSYEKL, per germline. The CDR3 has 15 amino acids.

J is TRBJ1-3 and V is TRBV15; D is perhaps TRBD1 (5 bases). CDR1 LNHNV and CDR2 YYDKDF come from the germline V gene (reference sequence). Trimming left V 7 bases short and J 1 base short, with 11 bases between. This CDR3 region has 14 residues. The CDR3 sequence is CATTRGGSGNTIYF. The CDR3 DNA sequence: TGTGCCACCACTCGGGGGGGGTCTGGAAACACCATATATTTT.

The chain couples TRBV28 to TRBJ2-1, with D tentatively TRBD2 (6 bases). V lost 3 bases and J 6 bases, leaving 12 bases between the germline ends. The CDR3 is made up of 14 amino acids. Germline V gene lookup returns CDR1 MDHEN and CDR2 SYDVKM. CDR3 in amino acids: CASSLGGVGNEQFF. The CDR3 DNA follows: TGTGCCAGCAGTTTGGGGGGAGTAGGCAATGAGCAGTTCTTC.

The chain uses TRBV5-8 and TRBJ2-7; D is uncertain. The V and J ends lost 5 bases and 3 bases respectively, with 12 bases between them. This CDR3 spans 13 amino acids. CDR1 is SGHTS, CDR2 YDEGEE, per germline. DNA of the CDR3: TGTGCCAGCAGGGCAGGCGTGGGCTACGAGCAGTACTTC. Translated, it gives CASRAGVGYEQYF.

The J gene is TRBJ1-6, the V gene TRBV28, with D maybe TRBD1 (5 bases). CDR3 length equals 16 residues. V lost 3 bases, J lost 10 bases, and 19 bases lay in between. Germline CDR1 MDHEN, CDR2 SYDVKM. CDR3 coding DNA: TGTGCCAGCAGTTTCCCGGCAGGGATCGGTAACTCACCCCTCCACTTT. Translation gives CASSFPAGIGNSPLHF. Looking up the rest from reference TRBV28 and TRBJ1-6 gives the full variable domain: DVKVTQSSRYLVKRTGEKVFLECVQDMDHENMFWYRQDPGLGLRLIYFSYDVKMKEKGDIPEGYSVSREKKERFSLILESASTNQTSMYLCASSFPAGIGNSPLHFGNGTRLTVT.

V gene TRBV10-3 combines with J gene TRBJ1-6; perhaps TRBD1 as D (6 bases). In germline, CDR1 is ENHRY, CDR2 SYGVKD. The CDR3 is made up of 14 amino acids. Trimming left V 6 bases short and J 6 bases short, with 12 bases between. The DNA of the CDR3 is TGTGCCATCAGGCAGGGGTCTACTAATTCACCCCTCCACTTT. Encoded protein: CAIRQGSTNSPLHF.

Here the CDR3 DNA reads TGTGCCAGCAGCCAAGATCGGGGTTCTAGCGAGCAGTACTTC. This codes for CASSQDRGSSEQYF. The chain has TRBV3-1 (or the pseudogene TRBV3-2) and TRBJ2-7; possible D gene TRBD2, 5 bases. The CDR3 has 14 amino acids. Trimming left V 0 bases short and J 6 bases short, with 12 bases between. CDR1 and CDR2 (germline): LGHDT, YNNKEL (reference sequence).

The rearrangement joins TRBV2 to TRBJ2-3; no reliable D call. V lost 0 bases and J 2 bases, leaving 12 bases between the germline ends. The CDR3 runs to 16 residues. CDR1 is SNHLY and CDR2 is FYNNEI in the germline V gene. The CDR3 is CASSEALVLTTDTQYF. The CDR3 region has the DNA TGTGCCAGCAGTGAAGCGCTCGTACTCACCACAGATACGCAGTATTTT.

This clone was counted a single time. The V call is TRBV19, the J call TRBJ2-1; 9 bases agree with TRBD1. There are 14 residues in the CDR3. The germline gives CDR1 LNHDA, CDR2 SQIVND (reference sequence). The junction had 6 bases not matched to a gene; V was cut back by 7 bases and J by 5 bases. CDR3 DNA sequence: TGTGCCAGTACTTGGACAGGGGTCGACAATGAGCAGTTCTTC. Protein: CASTWTGVDNEQFF. The variable domain in full, completed from reference TRBV19 and TRBJ2-1, reads DGGITQSPKYLFRKEGQNVTLSCEQNLNHDAMYWYRQDPGQGLRLIYYSQIVNDFQKGDIAEGYSVSREKKESFPLTVTSAQKNPTAFYLCASTWTGVDNEQFFGPGTRLTVL.

DNA for the CDR3: TGTGCCAGCAGCTCACAGGGCACAGATACGCAGTATTTT. Residues: CASSSQGTDTQYF. The gene calls are TRBV7-3 and TRBJ2-3; TRBD1 is a possible D gene (5 bases). Germline V gives CDR1 SGHTA, CDR2 FQGTGA. Trimming cost V 4 bases and J 1 base, with 6 bases left between them. The length of the CDR3 is 13 residues.

The chain combines TRBV27 with TRBJ2-7; no firm D call. With 6 bases removed from V and 6 bases from J, the gap between germline ends came to 12 bases. The CDR3 length is 12 residues. CDR1 MNHEY and CDR2 SMNVEV come from the germline V gene (reference sequence). CDR3 amino acids: CASRTSSGEQYF. CDR3 in DNA: TGTGCCAGCAGAACTTCATCGGGCGAGCAGTACTTC.

This chain uses TRBV19 with TRBJ2-3, with a tentative D call TRBD2 (5 bases). Per germline, CDR1 LNHDA and CDR2 SQIVND (reference sequence). The CDR3 covers 14 residues. V lost 3 bases and J 2 bases, leaving 9 bases between the germline ends. CDR3 coding DNA: TGTGCCAGTAGTATGGACTCCCCCACAGATACGCAGTATTTT. The encoded protein is CASSMDSPTDTQYF.

The chain has TRBV2 and TRBJ2-3, with TRBD2 identical over 13 bases. In germline, CDR1 is SNHLY, CDR2 FYNNEI. This CDR3 has 15 residues. Trimming at V came to 5 bases and at J to 8 bases, leaving 7 bases not matched to a gene. CDR3 DNA: TGTGCCAGCAGTCGACTAGCGGGAGGTCAAGGTACGCAGTATTTT. This gives the protein CASSRLAGGQGTQYF.

J is TRBJ2-7 and V is TRBV2, with 7 bases aligning to TRBD2. Germline CDR1 and CDR2: SNHLY and FYNNEI. V lost 9 bases to trimming and J lost 3 bases; unmatched junction nucleotides: 14. This CDR3 comprises 15 residues. In DNA, the CDR3 is TGTGCCAGTAGGCCTTACGGGAGGACACGCTACGAGCAGTACTTC. This translates into CASRPYGRTRYEQYF.